One and the same sample provided the 14 T cell receptor beta chains below, sequenced in a study of technical replicates of blood from several donors. Assay: immunoSEQ multiplex PCR; the TCRdb copy retains only in-frame clones and omits some. The sample contains tens of thousands of clones, around 94% of which appear only once. Input material: T cells isolated from PBMCs. The receptors were sampled from a human donor in good health.

To note about this clone: One end of the junction does not line up with germline, which may come from a read error. The chain joins TRBV7-7 to TRBJ2-1; 7 positions agree with TRBD1. The CDR3 runs to 17 residues. Per germline, CDR1 SSHAT and CDR2 FNYEAQ (reference sequence). The DNA for the CDR3 is TGTGCTAGCAGCCCAAGTGCGACAGGGTATCCCTACAATGAGCAGTTCTTC. Residues: CASSPSATGYPYNEQFF.

J is TRBJ2-2 and V is TRBV19; 11 bases map to TRBD1. Germline V gene lookup returns CDR1 LNHDA and CDR2 SQIVND (reference sequence). The CDR3 sequence is 15 residues long. After removal of 6 bases from V and 4 bases from J, the junction contained 4 bases not matched to a gene. The CDR3 nucleotides read TGTGCCAGTAGACCGGGACAGGGGGGCACCGGGGAGCTGTTTTTT. It translates to CASRPGQGGTGELFF.

This clone was observed once. This chain joins TRBV29-1 and TRBJ2-2, with 12 bases aligning to TRBD2. The CDR3 totals 16 residues. Germline lookup yields CDR1 SQVTM and CDR2 ANQGSEA. The trim removed 0 bases at V and 7 bases at J, leaving 6 bases unmatched. CDR3 bases: TGCAGCGTTGAAGATCCAGAGACTAGCGGGGGCGGGGAGCTGTTTTTT. Translation gives CSVEDPETSGGGELFF.

This chain uses TRBV28 with TRBJ1-5; no clear D. The length of the CDR3 is 14 residues. The germline V gene has CDR1 MDHEN and CDR2 SYDVKM. With 5 bases removed from V and 1 base from J, the gap between germline ends came to 9 bases. For the CDR3, the DNA is TGTGCCAGCAGTCTAGGCAGAAGCAATCAGCCCCAGCATTTT. This translates into CASSLGRSNQPQHF.

J is TRBJ2-7 and V is TRBV29-1, with 7 nucleotides matching TRBD1. CDR3 length: 15 residues. Germline CDR1 and CDR2: SQVTM and ANQGSEA. The J segment lost 0 bases and the V segment lost 1 base, leaving 6 bases of the junction unmatched. The CDR3 here is CSVEARGHLSYEQYF. CDR3 bases: TGCAGCGTTGAAGCAAGGGGGCATCTCTCCTACGAGCAGTACTTC.

V usage is TRBV7-6 and J usage is TRBJ2-5; tentatively, D is TRBD2 (5 bases). The V and J ends lost 8 bases and 6 bases respectively, with 13 bases between them. Germline V CDR1 and CDR2: SGHVS, FNYEAQ. CDR3 length equals 12 residues. The CDR3 sequence is CASGGGPKTQYF. DNA of the CDR3: TGTGCCAGCGGAGGCGGTCCGAAGACCCAGTACTTC.

The table lists this clone with a few counts. V gene TRBV5-1 combines with J gene TRBJ2-2, with a possible D match to TRBD1 (6 bases). This CDR3 region has 15 residues. Per germline, CDR1 SGHRS and CDR2 YFSETQ. V lost 4 bases and J lost 0, with 10 bases in between. The CDR3 DNA reads TGCGCCAGCAGCCCCGGGACATCGAACACCGGGGAGCTGTTTTTT. As protein: CASSPGTSNTGELFF.

The CDR3 coding sequence is TGCGCCAGCAGCCAAGGAGGGAACACTGAAGCTTTCTTT. Translation: CASSQGGNTEAFF. This chain connects TRBV5-1 to TRBJ1-1, with D unclear. V dropped 4 bases and J dropped 1 base, with 8 bases sitting between them. Germline V gene data show CDR1 as SGHRS and CDR2 as YFSETQ. This CDR3 is 13 amino acids long.

This chain joins TRBV2 and TRBJ1-1, with TRBD1 as a possible D gene (5 bases). V was pared by 8 bases and J by 4 bases, with 20 bases between. CDR1 and CDR2 from the germline V gene are SNHLY and FYNNEI. This CDR3 comprises 15 residues. This chain's CDR3 is CASYPSGGGSTEAFF. The CDR3 DNA reads TGTGCCAGCTATCCCAGCGGGGGAGGAAGCACTGAAGCTTTCTTT. Drawing the rest from reference TRBV2 and TRBJ1-1, the complete variable domain is EPEVTQTPSHQVTQMGQEVILRCVPISNHLYFYWYRQILGQKVEFLVSFYNNEISEKSEIFDDQFSVERPDGSNFTLKIRSTKLEDSAMYFCASYPSGGGSTEAFFGQGTRLTVV.

This chain connects TRBV7-9 to TRBJ2-5; 7 bases are a match to TRBD2. CDR3 size: 13 residues. Unmatched junction bases numbered 2, after V lost 5 bases and J lost 2 bases. Germline CDR1 is SEHNR and CDR2 is FQNEAQ (reference sequence). The CDR3, as DNA: TGTGCCAGCAGCCCGGGACTACAAGAGACCCAGTACTTC. Its protein is CASSPGLQETQYF.

The chain joins TRBV7-6 to TRBJ1-1; D gene unclear. The CDR3 spans 13 residues. Germline CDR1 reads SGHVS; CDR2 reads FNYEAQ. Trimming took 1 base from V and 5 from J, leaving 8 bases between them. CDR3 bases: TGTGCCAGCAGCTTAGTGGCCACAACTGAAGCTTTCTTT. Its protein product is CASSLVATTEAFF.

The chain combines TRBV7-8 with TRBJ1-2, with no clear D. Germline lookup yields CDR1 SGHVS and CDR2 FQNEAQ. This CDR3 comprises 13 residues. V lost 3 bases and J lost 2, with 7 bases in between. CDR3 residues: CASSLTENYGYTF. DNA for the CDR3: TGTGCCAGCAGCTTGACGGAGAACTATGGCTACACCTTC. The whole variable domain, filled in from reference TRBV7-8 and TRBJ1-2, reads GAGVSQSPRYKVAKRGQDVALRCDPISGHVSLFWYQQALGQGPEFLTYFQNEAQLDKSGLPSDRFFAERPEGSVSTLKIQRTQQEDSAVYLCASSLTENYGYTFGSGTRLTVV.

V and J are TRBV7-9 and TRBJ1-1; D call uncertain. There are 15 residues in the CDR3. Trimming left V 0 bases short and J 1 base short, with 9 bases between. CDR1 and CDR2 (germline): SEHNR, FQNEAQ (reference sequence). CDR3 residues: CASSLAGEGNTEAFF. CDR3 in DNA: TGTGCCAGCAGCTTAGCGGGAGAGGGGAACACTGAAGCTTTCTTT.

The V gene is TRBV21-1, the J gene TRBJ2-7; the D call TRBD1 from the table was never checked on the DNA. TRBV21-1 is a documented pseudogene. The CDR3 has 16 residues. The CDR3 region has the DNA TGTGCCAGCAGCAAAGGTCTGGAAAGGGGGCTTTACGAGCAGTACTTC. Translation: CASSKGLERGLYEQYF.